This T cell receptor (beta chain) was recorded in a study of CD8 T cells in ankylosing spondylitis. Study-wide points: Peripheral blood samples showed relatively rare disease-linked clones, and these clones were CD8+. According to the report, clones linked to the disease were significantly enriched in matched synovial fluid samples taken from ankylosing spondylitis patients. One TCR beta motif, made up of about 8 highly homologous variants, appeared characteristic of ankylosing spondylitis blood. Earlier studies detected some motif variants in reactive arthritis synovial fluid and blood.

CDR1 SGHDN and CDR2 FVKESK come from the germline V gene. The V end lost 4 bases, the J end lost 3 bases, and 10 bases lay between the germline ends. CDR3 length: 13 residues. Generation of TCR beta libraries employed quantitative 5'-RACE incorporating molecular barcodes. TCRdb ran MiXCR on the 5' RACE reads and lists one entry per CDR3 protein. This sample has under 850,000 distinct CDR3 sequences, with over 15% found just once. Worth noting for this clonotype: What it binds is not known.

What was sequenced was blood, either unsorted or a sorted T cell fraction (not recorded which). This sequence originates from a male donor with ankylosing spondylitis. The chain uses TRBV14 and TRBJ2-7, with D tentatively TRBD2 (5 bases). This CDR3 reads CASSLQEDYEQYF. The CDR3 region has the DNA TGTGCCAGCAGCCTCCAGGAGGACTACGAGCAGTACTTC.